This entry lists 31 T cell receptor beta chains sequenced from one sample in a study of blood T cell repertoires in COVID-19. Produced via immunoSEQ multiplex PCR; TCRdb's table is partial and in-frame only. This table has about 210,000 clones, roughly 85% appearing once. Material: peripheral blood. The receptors were sampled from a woman in her thirties or forties with active or convalescent COVID-19.

The V and J genes are TRBV19 and TRBJ1-2; possibly TRBD1 for D (5 bases). This CDR3 contains 14 residues. Trimming left V 5 bases short and J 4 bases short, with 14 bases between. Looked up from germline, CDR1 is LNHDA and CDR2 is SQIVND (reference sequence). The CDR3 is CASSAKTVSYGYTF. DNA of the CDR3: TGTGCCAGTAGTGCCAAGACAGTTTCCTATGGCTACACCTTC.

V and J are TRBV10-3 and TRBJ2-3; 7 bases match TRBD2. This CDR3 is built from 12 residues. V lost 8 bases to trimming and J lost 5 bases; unmatched junction nucleotides: 4. Germline CDR1 and CDR2: ENHRY and SYGVKD. The CDR3 nucleotides read TGTGCCATCGCAAGCGGGAAAGATACGCAGTATTTT. Protein product: CAIASGKDTQYF.

The chain links TRBV9 to TRBJ2-2, with D perhaps TRBD2 (6 bases). V was trimmed by 2 bases and J by 5 bases, leaving 13 bases between them. Germline-derived CDR1 and CDR2 are SGDLS and YYNGEE. The length of the CDR3 is 15 residues. CDR3 bases: TGTGCCAGCAGCGTGATAGAAGGAGGGACCGGGGAGCTGTTTTTT. Protein sequence: CASSVIEGGTGELFF.

In its sample, this clone was seen a few times. The genes are TRBV6-1 and TRBJ1-2, with TRBD1 identical over 10 bases. CDR3 length equals 15 residues. The trim removed 1 base at V and 8 bases at J, leaving 7 bases unmatched. Looked up from germline, CDR1 is MNHNS and CDR2 is SASEGT. CDR3 sequence (DNA): TGTGCCAGCAGTGAAGGACCGGACAGGGGGGAGGGCTACACCTTC. This codes for CASSEGPDRGEGYTF.

The chain combines TRBV4-2 with TRBJ1-1; no clear D gene. The CDR3 sequence is 15 residues long. V lost 0 bases and J lost 0, with 8 bases in between. Germline values: CDR1 LGHNA, CDR2 YNFKEQ. This CDR3 reads CASSQDLYMNTEAFF. CDR3 in DNA: TGTGCCAGCAGCCAAGACCTCTATATGAACACTGAAGCTTTCTTT.

This rearrangement joins TRBV19 to TRBJ1-4; 8 bases are a match to TRBD1. CDR3 length: 14 amino acids. V gave up 6 bases and J gave up 10 bases; unmatched junction bases: 10. Germline CDR1 and CDR2: LNHDA and SQIVND (reference sequence). CDR3 in amino acids: CASRPTGAKGKLFF. CDR3 bases: TGTGCCAGTAGGCCGACAGGGGCCAAGGGAAAACTGTTTTTT. The entire variable domain, with the rest obtained from reference TRBV19 and TRBJ1-4, is as follows: DGGITQSPKYLFRKEGQNVTLSCEQNLNHDAMYWYRQDPGQGLRLIYYSQIVNDFQKGDIAEGYSVSREKKESFPLTVTSAQKNPTAFYLCASRPTGAKGKLFFGSGTQLSVL.

A few counts support this clone. V gene TRBV9 combines with J gene TRBJ2-2; perhaps TRBD2 as D (6 bases). The germline V and J ends were trimmed by 0 bases and 5 bases, with 11 bases remaining between them. Germline V gene sequence: CDR1 SGDLS, CDR2 YYNGEE. This CDR3 is 15 amino acids long. CDR3 loop: CASSVGGGRTGELFF. CDR3 bases: TGTGCCAGCAGCGTAGGGGGAGGTCGGACCGGGGAGCTGTTTTTT.

The chain joins TRBV2 to TRBJ1-2; 9 nucleotides agree with TRBD1. With 6 bases clipped from V and 6 bases from J, the junction kept 8 bases outside the gene matches. CDR1 SNHLY and CDR2 FYNNEI come from the germline V gene. The CDR3 is 14 amino acids. The CDR3 loop reads CASRYRGLTDGYTF. The CDR3 DNA follows: TGTGCCAGCAGATACAGGGGGCTAACGGATGGCTACACCTTC.

The chain links TRBV6-2 or TRBV6-3 to TRBJ1-1; D is undetermined. The length of the CDR3 is 14 residues. With 2 bases removed from V and 0 bases from J, the gap between germline ends came to 7 bases. Germline CDR1 and CDR2: MNHEY and SVGEGT. CDR3 sequence reads: CASSYLVLNTEAFF. The CDR3 DNA reads as TGTGCCAGCAGTTACCTAGTATTGAACACTGAAGCTTTCTTT.

This chain uses TRBV18 with TRBJ1-2; D unclear. Trimming removed 6 bases from V and 0 bases from J, with 14 bases in between. CDR3 length: 15 residues. Per germline, CDR1 KGHSH and CDR2 LQKENI. CDR3 bases: TGTGCCAGCTCTCAAAACGCGGGAACTAACTATGGCTACACCTTC. Encoded protein: CASSQNAGTNYGYTF.

The V call is TRBV29-1, the J call TRBJ1-1, with 8 nucleotides matching TRBD1. Germline CDR1 SQVTM, CDR2 ANQGSEA. The CDR3 loop spans 14 amino acids. V shed 5 bases, J shed 1 base, and the junction held 6 bases outside the gene matches. CDR3 loop: CSVRRGTGNTEAFF. CDR3 in DNA: TGCAGCGTTCGTCGCGGGACAGGGAACACTGAAGCTTTCTTT. The full variable domain, in which reference TRBV29-1 and TRBJ1-1 provide the parts outside the CDR3, is SAVISQKPSRDICQRGTSLTIQCQVDSQVTMMFWYRQQPGQSLTLIATANQGSEATYESGFVIDKFPISRPNLTFSTLTVSNMSPEDSSIYLCSVRRGTGNTEAFFGQGTRLTVV.

The rearrangement uses TRBV18 and TRBJ2-7; 10 bases fit TRBD2. Unmatched junction bases numbered 2, after V lost 4 bases and J lost 5 bases. Per the germline V gene, CDR1 is KGHSH and CDR2 is LQKENI. The CDR3 covers 13 residues. The CDR3, as DNA: TGTGCCAGCTCACTAGGACTAGCGGACGAGCAGTACTTC. Translated: CASSLGLADEQYF.

The chain links TRBV5-1 to TRBJ2-7; a possible D gene is TRBD1 (5 bases). V lost 8 bases and J lost 3, with 15 bases in between. The CDR3 consists of 13 residues. Germline CDR1 and CDR2: SGHRS and YFSETQ. The CDR3 DNA sequence: TGCGCCAGTGCTCAGGGAACTCACTACGAGCAGTACTTC. Amino acids: CASAQGTHYEQYF.

In this sample, this clone turned up once. This may stem from a read error, because a much larger clone lies one nucleotide away. The chain uses TRBV4-2 and TRBJ1-5; D is ambiguous. This CDR3 has 13 amino acids. Germline lookup yields CDR1 LGHNA and CDR2 YNFKEQ. V lost 0 bases, J lost 6 bases, and 6 bases lay in between. This chain's CDR3 is CASSQDEGQPQHF. The DNA for the CDR3 is TGTGCCAGCAGCCAAGATGAGGGTCAGCCCCAGCATTTT.

Here the CDR3 DNA reads TGTGCCACCTCCATGGGGACTAGCGGGGGGAGGGAGCAGTTCTTC. Translated, it gives CATSMGTSGGREQFF. The chain joins TRBV4-2 to TRBJ2-1, with TRBD2 matching 15 bases. There are 15 residues in the CDR3. V shed 10 bases, J shed 10 bases, and the junction held 11 bases outside the gene matches. Germline lookup yields CDR1 LGHNA and CDR2 YNFKEQ.

The J gene is TRBJ2-1, the V gene TRBV5-1; no firm D call. Looked up from germline, CDR1 is SGHRS and CDR2 is YFSETQ. Trimming removed 4 bases at V and 2 bases at J, with 13 bases between. The CDR3 loop spans 15 amino acids. CDR3 bases: TGCGCCAGCAGCCTGACCATGACAACCTACAATGAGCAGTTCTTC. This codes for CASSLTMTTYNEQFF.

The chain employs TRBV27 and TRBJ1-6, with D perhaps TRBD1 (6 bases). This CDR3 region has 14 residues. Deletions cut 6 bases from V and 13 bases from J, with 19 bases between. Germline loops: CDR1 MNHEY, CDR2 SMNVEV (reference sequence). CDR3 sequence: CASSPGTLFWPLHF. In nucleotides, the CDR3 is TGTGCCAGCAGCCCCGGGACACTTTTCTGGCCCCTCCACTTT.

The DNA of the CDR3 is TGTGCCACCATGACTAGCGACCAAGAGACCCAGTACTTC. Protein: CATMTSDQETQYF. The chain combines TRBV27 with TRBJ2-5; 8 positions agree with TRBD2. This CDR3 spans 13 amino acids. CDR1 and CDR2 from the germline V gene are MNHEY and SMNVEV (reference sequence). V lost 10 bases and J lost 0; bases outside the gene matches: 4.

V is TRBV6-5 and J is TRBJ1-6; TRBD1 is a possible D gene (6 bases). V lost 6 bases and J lost 7, with 13 bases in between. The CDR3 sequence is 14 residues long. Per the germline V gene, CDR1 is MNHEY and CDR2 is SVGAGI. The CDR3 DNA follows: TGTGCCAGCAGGGCCGGGACACCGAATTCACCCCTCCACTTT. Translation: CASRAGTPNSPLHF.

The chain employs TRBV29-1 and TRBJ1-2; D gene unclear. The length of the CDR3 is 12 residues. Trimming removed 5 bases from V and 2 bases from J, with 9 bases in between. The germline CDR1 and CDR2 sequences are SQVTM and ANQGSEA. DNA of the CDR3: TGCAGCGTTTCCGGGAAGAACTATGGCTACACCTTC. This translates into CSVSGKNYGYTF.

This clone came up a few times. The chain carries TRBV27 and TRBJ2-7; TRBD2 agrees at 12 bases. The CDR3 is made up of 15 amino acids. Germline values: CDR1 MNHEY, CDR2 SMNVEV (reference sequence). The ends lost 2 bases at V and 1 base at J; junction bases unmatched: 0. CDR3 protein: CASSLLAGGSYEQYF. Written as DNA, the CDR3 is TGTGCCAGCAGTTTACTAGCGGGAGGGTCCTACGAGCAGTACTTC.

This clone was observed once. This chain joins TRBV9 and TRBJ2-7; perhaps TRBD2 as D (6 bases). CDR3 size: 15 residues. V was cut by 3 bases and J by 9 bases, with 22 bases left in between. In germline, CDR1 is SGDLS, CDR2 YYNGEE. The DNA for the CDR3 is TGTGCCAGCAGCGCGGTGGCTAGCGCCCAAAAGACGCAGTACTTC. It yields the protein CASSAVASAQKTQYF.

The CDR3 loop reads CASSQSGSSYNEQFF. The CDR3 bases are TGTGCCAGCAGCCAAAGCGGGAGCTCCTACAATGAGCAGTTCTTC. The chain combines TRBV9 with TRBJ2-1; 8 bases map to TRBD2. This CDR3 spans 15 amino acids. CDR1 and CDR2 from the germline V gene are SGDLS and YYNGEE. The V segment lost 4 bases and the J segment 0 bases; nucleotides outside the gene matches: 3.

The chain links TRBV2 to TRBJ1-2; D remains unclear. This CDR3 region has 13 residues. CDR1 SNHLY and CDR2 FYNNEI come from the germline V gene. Trimming shortened V by 1 base and J by 3 bases, and 6 bases separated the two germline ends. CDR3 amino acids: CASSEVEDYGYTF. CDR3 DNA sequence: TGTGCCAGCAGTGAAGTTGAGGACTATGGCTACACCTTC.

The rearrangement uses TRBV27 and TRBJ2-2, with 8 positions matching TRBD2. Germline CDR1 MNHEY, CDR2 SMNVEV (reference sequence). The V segment lost 6 bases and the J segment 4 bases; nucleotides outside the gene matches: 4. This CDR3 has 14 amino acids. The CDR3 nucleotides read TGTGCCAGCAGACGGGGGGGCAGCACCGGGGAGCTGTTTTTT. It specifies CASRRGGSTGELFF.

The rearrangement uses TRBV4-3 and TRBJ2-1; TRBD2 might be the D (5 bases). Germline loops: CDR1 LGHNA, CDR2 YSLEER. Trimming removed 4 bases at V and 6 bases at J, with 16 bases between. The CDR3 length is 15 residues. CDR3 nucleotides: TGCGCCAGCAGCCCCCGAGCGGACCCTTCCAATGAGCAGTTCTTC. Amino acid sequence: CASSPRADPSNEQFF.

The chain is built from TRBV6-6 and TRBJ1-4; D unresolved. V gave up 5 bases and J gave up 5 bases, with 21 bases separating them. This CDR3 is 17 amino acids long. Per the germline V gene, CDR1 is MNHNY and CDR2 is SVGAGI (reference sequence). The CDR3 is CASSRVFGRLGNEKLFF. The CDR3 region has the DNA TGTGCCAGCAGTCGGGTTTTTGGTCGCCTCGGGAATGAAAAACTGTTTTTT.

This chain joins TRBV11-2 and TRBJ1-4; 10 bases line up with TRBD1. The CDR3 is made up of 16 amino acids. Looked up from germline, CDR1 is SGHAT and CDR2 is FQNNGV. V dropped 0 bases and J dropped 6; count of bases not matched to a gene: 4. The CDR3 region has the DNA TGTGCCAGCAGCTTAGATGGCGGGACAGGGGATGAAAAACTGTTTTTT. It encodes CASSLDGGTGDEKLFF.

The J gene is TRBJ1-2, the V gene TRBV11-2; no reliable D call. V lost 0 bases and J lost 4, with 9 bases in between. Per the germline V gene, CDR1 is SGHAT and CDR2 is FQNNGV. The CDR3 is 14 residues long. In DNA form, the CDR3 reads TGTGCCAGCAGCTTAGACGCGGCAGCCTATGGCTACACCTTC. Protein: CASSLDAAAYGYTF.

This chain connects TRBV6-4 to TRBJ2-1; tentatively, D is TRBD1 (5 bases). Per germline, CDR1 MRHNA and CDR2 SNTAGT. V lost 6 bases and J 8 bases, leaving 20 bases between the germline ends. The CDR3 has 15 amino acids. For the CDR3, the DNA is TGTGCCAGCAGACGCAGACAGTCGAGGTGTCATGAGCAGTTCTTC. Amino acid sequence: CASRRRQSRCHEQFF.

The chain uses TRBV7-3 and TRBJ2-2; possibly TRBD1 for D (5 bases). Between the trimmed V and J ends, which lost 5 bases and 9 bases, there was a span of 19 bases. Germline CDR1 SGHTA, CDR2 FQGTGA. This CDR3 spans 15 amino acids. The CDR3 sequence: CASSPRAGNDRELFF. The CDR3 nucleotides are TGTGCCAGCAGCCCCCGGGCAGGGAACGACCGGGAGCTGTTTTTT.